These 29 T cell receptor beta chains originate from one sample sequenced in a study of T cell responses to AZD1222 COVID-19 vaccine. Measured with immunoSEQ multiplex PCR; TCRdb has only the in-frame clones, and not every one. The repertoire holds 85,000 to 90,000 clones, with roughly nine tenths as singletons. The material was peripheral blood, obtained on day 0 of AZD1222 vaccination. The source of these receptors is an adult in good health.

The rearrangement uses TRBV7-9 and TRBJ2-1, with D unresolved. V lost 4 bases and J lost 7, with 17 bases in between. CDR3 length: 15 amino acids. The germline gives CDR1 SEHNR, CDR2 FQNEAQ (reference sequence). This CDR3 is CASSSDGKLDNEQFF. Here the CDR3 DNA reads TGTGCCAGCAGCTCAGACGGAAAACTTGATAATGAGCAGTTCTTC.

This rearrangement joins TRBV4-1 to TRBJ2-2; D is uncertain. Germline values: CDR1 MGHRA, CDR2 YSYEKL. The CDR3 loop spans 15 amino acids. V lost 0 bases and J 4 bases, leaving 9 bases between the germline ends. Written as DNA, the CDR3 is TGCGCCAGCAGCCAAGATGTCGGCACCACCGGGGAGCTGTTTTTT. It specifies CASSQDVGTTGELFF.

The V call is TRBV12-5, the J call TRBJ2-7, with a tentative D call TRBD1 (6 bases). V lost 3 bases and J 6 bases, leaving 18 bases between the germline ends. The CDR3 length is 15 residues. Germline assignment: CDR1 LGHNT and CDR2 FRNRAP. As DNA, the CDR3 is TGTGCTAGTGGTTTCGGTGACAGGCGGTCGAGCGAGCAGTACTTC. It codes for CASGFGDRRSSEQYF.

V gene TRBV3-1 (or the pseudogene TRBV3-2) combines with J gene TRBJ2-2; tentatively, D is TRBD2 (6 bases). This CDR3 region has 15 residues. Germline V gene lookup returns CDR1 LGHDT and CDR2 YNNKEL (reference sequence). V lost 4 bases, J lost 5 bases, and 14 bases lay in between. Here the CDR3 DNA reads TGTGCCAGCAGCCGTCCGGGACTGGGGACCGGGGAGCTGTTTTTT. Protein product: CASSRPGLGTGELFF.

The genes are TRBV4-1 and TRBJ2-7; 8 bases agree with TRBD2. The CDR3 totals 15 residues. CDR1 and CDR2 from the germline V gene are MGHRA and YSYEKL. The junction had 4 bases not matched to a gene; V was cut back by 1 base and J by 2 bases. The CDR3 region is CASSQAGGAPYEQYF. CDR3 DNA sequence: TGCGCCAGCAGCCAAGCCGGGGGGGCCCCCTACGAGCAGTACTTC.

The chain combines TRBV18 with TRBJ1-5; possible D gene TRBD1, 5 bases. Germline lookup yields CDR1 KGHSH and CDR2 LQKENI. This CDR3 is built from 14 residues. Trimming pared 3 bases from V and 0 bases from J, leaving 6 bases between. DNA of the CDR3: TGTGCCAGCTCACCGACAGATAGCAATCAGCCCCAGCATTTT. Encoded protein: CASSPTDSNQPQHF.

The chain links TRBV18 to TRBJ1-2; no reliable D call. The germline CDR1 and CDR2 sequences are KGHSH and LQKENI. This CDR3 contains 15 residues. V lost 2 bases, J lost 0 bases, and 10 bases lay in between. The CDR3 DNA reads as TGTGCCAGCTCACCATCGGCAGGATCTAACTATGGCTACACCTTC. It codes for CASSPSAGSNYGYTF.

The rearrangement links TRBV19 to TRBJ1-2; TRBD1 might be the D (5 bases). Germline V gives CDR1 LNHDA, CDR2 SQIVND (reference sequence). This CDR3 comprises 13 residues. Trimming removed 5 bases at V and 3 bases at J, with 10 bases between. The CDR3, as DNA: TGTGCCAGTAGTGATACAGGCGACTATGGCTACACCTTC. It is translated as CASSDTGDYGYTF.

The V gene is TRBV7-2, the J gene TRBJ1-1, with D maybe TRBD1 (6 bases). This CDR3 comprises 15 residues. Trimming cost V 5 bases and J 4 bases, with 17 bases left between them. Germline V gene sequence: CDR1 SGHTA, CDR2 FQGNSA. CDR3: CASSRPRQASTEAFF. In DNA form, the CDR3 reads TGTGCCAGCAGCCGTCCTCGACAGGCTAGCACTGAAGCTTTCTTT.

This clone was picked up one time. This chain links TRBV9 with TRBJ2-1; the D gene is possibly TRBD1 (6 bases). This CDR3 has 15 amino acids. The germline V gene has CDR1 SGDLS and CDR2 YYNGEE. The ends were cut back, 3 bases at V and 1 base at J, with 11 bases in the middle. CDR3 sequence: CASSGTGWSYNEQFF. DNA of the CDR3: TGTGCCAGCAGCGGAACAGGGTGGTCCTACAATGAGCAGTTCTTC.

The J gene is TRBJ2-1, the V gene TRBV9; TRBD1 matches at 7 bases. CDR3 length: 15 amino acids. Trimming removed 2 bases from V and 2 bases from J; junction bases left unmatched: 4. Germline CDR1 is SGDLS and CDR2 is YYNGEE. As DNA, the CDR3 is TGTGCCAGCAGCGTTGGGACAGAAACCTACAATGAGCAGTTCTTC. Protein: CASSVGTETYNEQFF.

This clone was found once. The chain uses TRBV27 and TRBJ1-2; a possible D gene is TRBD1 (5 bases). The germline gives CDR1 MNHEY, CDR2 SMNVEV (reference sequence). The CDR3 sequence is 15 residues long. Trimming pared 5 bases from V and 5 bases from J, leaving 18 bases between. CDR3 DNA sequence: TGTGCCAGCAGTCCGCAAGGGGTTCTACGGTATGGCTACACCTTC. This gives the protein CASSPQGVLRYGYTF.

The V call is TRBV12-3 or TRBV12-4, the J call TRBJ2-5, with D unclear. This CDR3 region has 11 residues. The V and J ends lost 8 bases and 5 bases respectively, with 9 bases between them. The CDR3 nucleotides read TGTGCCAGCCGTCAGATGGAGACCCAGTACTTC. Translation: CASRQMETQYF.

The CDR3 reads CASSQVGNNYGYTF. CDR3 nucleotide sequence: TGCGCCAGCAGCCAAGTGGGAAACAACTATGGCTACACCTTC. The V and J genes are TRBV4-1 and TRBJ1-2; D is undetermined. Germline loops: CDR1 MGHRA, CDR2 YSYEKL. The CDR3 is 14 residues long. Trimming shortened V by 1 base and J by 2 bases, and 8 bases separated the two germline ends.

The chain is built from TRBV5-4 and TRBJ2-3; D uncertain. The germline V and J ends were trimmed by 0 bases and 7 bases, with 3 bases remaining between them. This CDR3 has 11 residues. Germline V CDR1 and CDR2: SGHNT, YYREEE (reference sequence). CDR3 bases: TGTGCCAGCAGCTTGGAAAATACGCAGTATTTT. This translates into CASSLENTQYF.

This clone has just one count. The chain is built from TRBV14 and TRBJ1-3; tentatively, D is TRBD1 (5 bases). The CDR3 spans 17 residues. Germline CDR1 SGHDN, CDR2 FVKESK. V dropped 2 bases and J dropped 0 bases, with 14 bases sitting between them. CDR3 coding DNA: TGTGCCAGCAGCCAACGAGGGGACCGGAGCTCTGGAAACACCATATATTTT. It codes for CASSQRGDRSSGNTIYF.

The chain carries TRBV9 and TRBJ1-5; D is uncertain. CDR1 SGDLS and CDR2 YYNGEE come from the germline V gene. The germline V and J ends were trimmed by 0 bases and 3 bases, with 7 bases remaining between them. This CDR3 region has 14 residues. In DNA, the CDR3 is TGTGCCAGCAGCGTAGACGGGTCCAATCAGCCCCAGCATTTT. This gives the protein CASSVDGSNQPQHF.

This sequence joins TRBV5-8 and TRBJ1-1; D unresolved. Germline V gives CDR1 SGHTS, CDR2 YDEGEE. The ends were cut back, 2 bases at V and 6 bases at J, with 2 bases in the middle. The CDR3 consists of 10 residues. The CDR3 nucleotides are TGTGCCAGCAGCTTCCCTGAAGCTTTCTTT. Protein sequence: CASSFPEAFF. The variable domain in full, with the rest retrieved from reference TRBV5-8 and TRBJ1-1, is EAGVTQSPTHLIKTRGQQATLRCSPISGHTSVYWYQQALGLGLQFLLWYDEGEERNRGNFPPRFSGRQFPNYSSELNVNALELEDSALYLCASSFPEAFFGQGTRLTVV.

V is TRBV5-1 and J is TRBJ2-2, with D unresolved. This CDR3 is 14 amino acids long. Per germline, CDR1 SGHRS and CDR2 YFSETQ. The V gene lost 4 bases and the J gene lost 7 bases, with 14 bases spanning the gap. The CDR3 region is CASSPSTQLGELFF. As DNA, the CDR3 is TGCGCCAGCAGCCCGAGTACCCAACTCGGGGAGCTGTTTTTT.

The genes are TRBV19 and TRBJ1-1; TRBD1 matches 8 bases. The J segment lost 5 bases and the V segment lost 1 base, leaving 0 bases of the junction unmatched. The CDR3 length is 13 residues. The germline CDR1 and CDR2 sequences are LNHDA and SQIVND (reference sequence). The CDR3 nucleotides read TGTGCCAGTAGTATAGGGACAGGGACTGAAGCTTTCTTT. It specifies CASSIGTGTEAFF.

This sequence joins TRBV19 and TRBJ2-7; a possible D gene is TRBD1 (6 bases). The CDR3 spans 12 residues. Germline values: CDR1 LNHDA, CDR2 SQIVND (reference sequence). Trimming shortened V by 11 bases and J by 2 bases, and 13 bases separated the two germline ends. CDR3 protein: CAGRDTTYEQYF. Here the CDR3 DNA reads TGTGCCGGAAGGGACACCACCTACGAGCAGTACTTC.

This chain uses TRBV30 with TRBJ2-2, with a possible D match to TRBD1 (6 bases). The germline CDR1 and CDR2 sequences are GTSNPN and SVGIG (reference sequence). This CDR3 comprises 15 residues. Trimming left V 5 bases short and J 2 bases short, with 15 bases between. The CDR3 spells CAWDLQGGNTGELFF. The CDR3 DNA sequence: TGTGCCTGGGATTTACAGGGTGGAAACACCGGGGAGCTGTTTTTT.

The V and J genes are TRBV7-9 and TRBJ2-7; unclear D gene. Looked up from germline, CDR1 is SEHNR and CDR2 is FQNEAQ (reference sequence). Trimming shortened V by 1 base and J by 0 bases, and 1 base separated the two germline ends. This CDR3 has 12 amino acids. This chain's CDR3 is CASSLGSYEQYF. The CDR3 DNA is TGTGCCAGCAGCTTAGGCTCCTACGAGCAGTACTTC.

The chain carries TRBV12-3 or TRBV12-4 and TRBJ2-4, with D possibly TRBD1 on 6 matching bases. CDR3 length: 13 residues. Between the trimmed V and J ends, which lost 5 bases and 7 bases, there was a span of 12 bases. The CDR3 reads CASSETRGNIQYF. The CDR3 DNA reads TGTGCCAGCAGTGAAACAAGGGGGAACATTCAGTACTTC.

This clone showed up just once. The rearrangement links TRBV9 to TRBJ2-1; no definite D call. The V end was cut by 4 bases, the J end by 8 bases, with 7 bases between. This CDR3 has 11 amino acids. Germline-derived CDR1 and CDR2 are SGDLS and YYNGEE. The CDR3 DNA is TGTGCCAGCAGCAGTGCCTATGAGCAGTTCTTC. Its protein product is CASSSAYEQFF.

In DNA, the CDR3 is TGTGCCAGCAGCTTAGTTTCGGGGCCCAGTCAGCCCCAGCATTTT. The encoded protein is CASSLVSGPSQPQHF. The chain carries TRBV7-8 and TRBJ1-5; possibly TRBD1 for D (5 bases). CDR1 is SGHVS and CDR2 is FQNEAQ in the germline V gene. The V end was cut by 1 base, the J end by 6 bases, with 13 bases between. The CDR3 extends over 15 amino acids.

The rearrangement links TRBV5-1 to TRBJ2-3; no firm D call. The CDR3 is 15 amino acids. Germline CDR1 reads SGHRS; CDR2 reads YFSETQ. The ends were cut back, 0 bases at V and 0 bases at J, with 8 bases in the middle. CDR3: CASSLATTSTDTQYF. CDR3 DNA sequence: TGCGCCAGCAGCTTGGCCACGACTAGCACAGATACGCAGTATTTT.

In this sample, this clone turned up once. V usage is TRBV11-2 and J usage is TRBJ2-5; D possibly corresponds to TRBD2 (7 bases). Trimming removed 1 base from V and 1 base from J, with 19 bases in between. Germline CDR1 and CDR2: SGHAT and FQNNGV. The length of the CDR3 is 18 residues. DNA for the CDR3: TGTGCCAGCAGCTTAGGCCAGTTCCGAGGGGGGGTCCAAGAGACCCAGTACTTC. Its translation is CASSLGQFRGGVQETQYF.

The CDR3 region has the DNA TGTGCCAGCAGCTTGCAGGGAAGTAATCAGCCCCAGCATTTT. It is translated as CASSLQGSNQPQHF. The V gene is TRBV7-9, the J gene TRBJ1-5; D is perhaps TRBD1 (5 bases). CDR3 length equals 14 residues. Germline V gives CDR1 SEHNR, CDR2 FQNEAQ (reference sequence). Trimming removed 3 bases at V and 4 bases at J, with 10 bases between.